This passage covers 25 T cell receptor beta chains from one sample sequenced in a study of preoperative IRX-2 immunotherapy in early breast cancer. Some clones are missing from TCRdb's copy, which holds only in-frame ones; the method was immunoSEQ multiplex PCR. The table records about 38,000 clones, roughly 82% of them present only once. Noted treatment: preoperative locoregional IRX-2 cytokine immunotherapy. This sample comprised lymph node tissue, obtained after IRX-2 immunotherapy. Every receptor here comes from a human donor with breast cancer.

The V call is TRBV6-8, the J call TRBJ1-5; 7 positions agree with TRBD1. The germline CDR1 and CDR2 sequences are MNHGY and SAAAGT. V trimming: 6 bases; J trimming: 7 bases; junction bases outside the gene matches: 6. The CDR3 covers 13 residues. This CDR3 reads CASSPDRVQPQHF. The CDR3 coding sequence is TGTGCCAGCAGCCCCGACAGGGTCCAGCCCCAGCATTTT.

The rearrangement uses TRBV6-7 and TRBJ1-5, with 9 bases aligning to TRBD1. TRBV6-7 is placed among ORFs of uncertain function. This CDR3 spans 13 amino acids. V trimming: 5 bases; J trimming: 6 bases; junction bases outside the gene matches: 2. The CDR3 spells CASSHRGRQPQHF. The CDR3 coding sequence is TGTGCCAGCAGTCACAGGGGGCGTCAGCCCCAGCATTTT.

The chain is built from TRBV6-8 and TRBJ2-7, with D perhaps matching TRBD1 (6 bases). V lost 2 bases and J 2 bases, leaving 16 bases between the germline ends. Germline CDR1 reads MNHGY; CDR2 reads SAAAGT. The CDR3 consists of 16 residues. The CDR3 loop reads CASSYGLGRGAYEQYF. CDR3 nucleotide sequence: TGTGCCAGCAGTTACGGCCTGGGCAGGGGCGCCTACGAGCAGTACTTC.

The chain is built from TRBV5-1 and TRBJ2-2, with 9 bases lining up with TRBD1. Germline V gives CDR1 SGHRS, CDR2 YFSETQ. V was pared by 4 bases and J by 9 bases, with 13 bases of the junction left unmatched. The CDR3 loop spans 16 amino acids. As DNA, the CDR3 is TGCGCCAGCAGCCTTCAGGGACAGGGTACGTGGAGGGAGCTGTTTTTT. This gives the protein CASSLQGQGTWRELFF. Full variable domain (remainder filled in from reference TRBV5-1 and TRBJ2-2): KAGVTQTPRYLIKTRGQQVTLSCSPISGHRSVSWYQQTPGQGLQFLFEYFSETQRNKGNFPGRFSGRQFSNSRSEMNVSTLELGDSALYLCASSLQGQGTWRELFFGEGSRLTVL.

The genes are TRBV5-1 and TRBJ2-2; 8 nucleotides line up with TRBD2. CDR1 is SGHRS, CDR2 YFSETQ, per germline. The CDR3 runs to 17 residues. Losses at the gene ends were 4 bases for V and 2 bases for J; bases not matched to a gene: 10. CDR3 sequence: CASSRQAGLVNTGELFF. DNA for the CDR3: TGCGCCAGCAGCCGACAGGCGGGACTAGTCAACACCGGGGAGCTGTTTTTT.

The V gene is TRBV6-1, the J gene TRBJ1-5, with D maybe TRBD1 (5 bases). V was pared by 1 base and J by 5 bases, with 15 bases between. CDR1 and CDR2 (germline): MNHNS, SASEGT. This CDR3 spans 16 amino acids. The CDR3 nucleotides are TGTGCCAGCAGTGAAGTGGGGGGGGTGAGTGATCAGCCCCAGCATTTT. It is translated as CASSEVGGVSDQPQHF.

The V and J genes are TRBV19 and TRBJ1-5; D gene ambiguous. The V end lost 0 bases, the J end lost 5 bases, and 5 bases lay between the germline ends. The germline V gene has CDR1 LNHDA and CDR2 SQIVND (reference sequence). The CDR3 has 13 residues. For the CDR3, the DNA is TGTGCCAGTAGTATAGATAGGGATCAGCCCCAGCATTTT. The encoded protein is CASSIDRDQPQHF.

V is TRBV6-8 and J is TRBJ2-1; 8 positions agree with TRBD2. After removal of 5 bases from V and 10 bases from J, the junction contained 10 bases not matched to a gene. Germline assignment: CDR1 MNHGY and CDR2 SAAAGT. The CDR3 is 14 residues long. The chain's CDR3 is CASSITYGGGEQFF. CDR3 DNA sequence: TGTGCCAGCAGTATTACTTATGGCGGGGGGGAGCAGTTCTTC.

This clone appeared a few times. V usage is TRBV6-8 and J usage is TRBJ2-7, with 7 bases aligning to TRBD1. This CDR3 contains 14 residues. The V gene end was trimmed by 5 bases and the J gene end by 7 bases; junction bases not matched to a gene: 11. From germline, CDR1 is MNHGY and CDR2 SAAAGT. CDR3 DNA sequence: TGTGCCAGCAGTGCGGTCCCGGGACAGTCGGAGCAGTACTTC. It yields the protein CASSAVPGQSEQYF.

The chain is built from TRBV10-1 and TRBJ2-7, with 9 positions matching TRBD1. The length of the CDR3 is 13 residues. Germline V gene sequence: CDR1 WNHNN, CDR2 SYGVQD (reference sequence). V shed 5 bases and J 5 bases; nucleotides not matched to a gene: 4. CDR3 in amino acids: CASSPQGANEQYF. CDR3 coding DNA: TGCGCCAGCAGTCCACAGGGGGCCAACGAGCAGTACTTC.

The CDR3 here is CASSPGTSGLYEQYF. Here the CDR3 DNA reads TGTGCCAGCAGTCCCGGGACTAGCGGCCTCTACGAGCAGTACTTC. The chain couples TRBV11-3 to TRBJ2-7; TRBD2 matches 11 bases. Germline V gene data show CDR1 as SGHNT and CDR2 as YENEEA. The CDR3 is made up of 15 amino acids. Trimming at V came to 6 bases and at J to 3 bases, leaving 7 bases not matched to a gene.

This chain joins TRBV7-6 and TRBJ1-4; 7 bases agree with TRBD1. V dropped 5 bases and J dropped 5; count of bases not matched to a gene: 5. From germline, CDR1 is SGHVS and CDR2 FNYEAQ. The length of the CDR3 is 14 residues. The CDR3 DNA reads TGTGCCAGCAGCCTAGGACAGGTGAATGAAAAACTGTTTTTT. Translating it yields CASSLGQVNEKLFF.

The chain couples TRBV6-1 to TRBJ1-5, with D maybe TRBD1 (6 bases). Trimming left V 0 bases short and J 5 bases short, with 14 bases between. Germline CDR1 and CDR2: MNHNS and SASEGT. CDR3 length: 16 amino acids. The CDR3 is CASSEARGGRDQPQHF. The CDR3, as DNA: TGTGCCAGCAGTGAAGCGCGAGGGGGAAGGGATCAGCCCCAGCATTTT.

The chain is built from TRBV1 and TRBJ2-1; the table's TRBD1 call for D was not verified on the DNA. TRBV1 is a recognized pseudogene. The CDR3 is 13 amino acids. The CDR3 coding sequence is TGCGCCAGCAGCCAGTGGACAGGGGGGGAGCAGTTCTTC. This translates into CASSQWTGGEQFF.

The chain employs TRBV5-1 and TRBJ1-2, with 9 bases identical to TRBD1. V was clipped by 4 bases and J by 8 bases; unmatched bases: 9. This CDR3 contains 14 residues. The V gene's germline CDR1 is SGHRS and CDR2 YFSETQ. The CDR3 protein is CASSEGQGSLGYTF. The DNA of the CDR3 is TGCGCCAGCAGCGAGGGACAGGGATCCCTAGGCTACACCTTC.

This chain joins TRBV28 and TRBJ1-1, with TRBD1 matching 9 bases. Germline CDR1 reads MDHEN; CDR2 reads SYDVKM. CDR3 length: 15 residues. V trimming: 5 bases; J trimming: 0 bases; junction bases outside the gene matches: 4. DNA for the CDR3: TGTGCCAGCAGTCGGACAGGGGACTTGAACACTGAAGCTTTCTTT. Its protein is CASSRTGDLNTEAFF.

The J gene is TRBJ1-1, the V gene TRBV2; 7 bases line up with TRBD1. CDR1 SNHLY and CDR2 FYNNEI come from the germline V gene. V was clipped by 6 bases and J by 0 bases; unmatched bases: 4. This CDR3 is 14 amino acids long. The CDR3 here is CASRGDSVNTEAFF. CDR3 DNA sequence: TGTGCCAGCAGGGGGGACAGCGTGAACACTGAAGCTTTCTTT. Combining the CDR3 with reference TRBV2 and TRBJ1-1 gives the whole variable domain EPEVTQTPSHQVTQMGQEVILRCVPISNHLYFYWYRQILGQKVEFLVSFYNNEISEKSEIFDDQFSVERPDGSNFTLKIRSTKLEDSAMYFCASRGDSVNTEAFFGQGTRLTVV.

The rearrangement links TRBV30 to TRBJ1-4, with D perhaps TRBD1 (6 bases). This CDR3 comprises 15 residues. The V gene lost 5 bases and the J gene lost 3 bases, with 16 bases spanning the gap. The germline CDR1 and CDR2 sequences are GTSNPN and SVGIG (reference sequence). CDR3 sequence: CAWGALTGSNEKLFF. Written as DNA, the CDR3 is TGTGCCTGGGGGGCTCTCACAGGGTCTAATGAAAAACTGTTTTTT. The entire variable domain, with the rest obtained from reference TRBV30 and TRBJ1-4, is as follows: SQTIHQWPATLVQPVGSPLSLECTVEGTSNPNLYWYRQAAGRGLQLLFYSVGIGQISSEVPQNLSASRPQDRQFILSSKKLLLSDSGFYLCAWGALTGSNEKLFFGSGTQLSVL.

This clone is a singleton in its sample. The chain carries TRBV19 and TRBJ2-7; TRBD1 agrees at 7 bases. V lost 1 base to trimming and J lost 4 bases; unmatched junction nucleotides: 7. The CDR3 extends over 15 amino acids. Looked up from germline, CDR1 is LNHDA and CDR2 is SQIVND (reference sequence). This chain's CDR3 is CASSIAGTEVYEQYF. Here the CDR3 DNA reads TGTGCCAGTAGTATAGCCGGGACAGAGGTTTACGAGCAGTACTTC.

The V call is TRBV19, the J call TRBJ2-7; 7 bases are a match to TRBD1. Germline CDR1 reads LNHDA; CDR2 reads SQIVND (reference sequence). CDR3 size: 15 residues. The ends lost 6 bases at V and 2 bases at J; junction bases unmatched: 10. CDR3 bases: TGTGCCAGTAGGCACCGGGACAGAATGACCTACGAGCAGTACTTC. This gives the protein CASRHRDRMTYEQYF.

V is TRBV18 and J is TRBJ2-5, with TRBD1 identical over 7 bases. The germline V gene encodes CDR1 KGHSH and CDR2 LQKENI. With 6 bases clipped from V and 6 bases from J, the junction kept 10 bases outside the gene matches. CDR3 size: 14 residues. CDR3 DNA: TGTGCCAGCTCGCTTGTCGACAGGGAAAAGACCCAGTACTTC. This gives the protein CASSLVDREKTQYF.

The rearrangement uses TRBV6-8 and TRBJ1-1, with no clear D. The CDR3 is made up of 18 amino acids. V was shortened by 3 bases and J by 1 base, with 21 bases between the two germline ends. The germline CDR1 and CDR2 sequences are MNHGY and SAAAGT. Here the CDR3 reads CASSYRGGLITKNTEAFF. CDR3 bases: TGTGCCAGCAGTTATCGTGGAGGCTTGATTACCAAGAACACTGAAGCTTTCTTT.

The V gene is TRBV28, the J gene TRBJ2-1; D is possibly TRBD1 (5 bases). CDR1 is MDHEN and CDR2 is SYDVKM in the germline V gene. The germline V and J ends were trimmed by 10 bases and 0 bases, with 10 bases remaining between them. CDR3 length: 13 amino acids. This CDR3 is CATRVSSYNEQFF. The CDR3, as DNA: TGTGCCACCAGGGTGAGCTCCTACAATGAGCAGTTCTTC.

The chain recombines TRBV12-2 with TRBJ2-6; TRBD1, as called in the table, went unchecked against the DNA. TRBV12-2 is deemed a pseudogene. This CDR3 has 14 amino acids. The CDR3: CAGGTGPGANVLTF. The DNA for the CDR3 is TGTGCCGGGGGGACAGGGCCCGGGGCCAACGTCCTGACTTTC.

This clone came up once. The chain has TRBV6-8 and TRBJ1-1; 7 bases agree with TRBD1. CDR1 and CDR2 (germline): MNHGY, SAAAGT. V dropped 8 bases and J dropped 8; count of bases not matched to a gene: 14. This CDR3 spans 14 amino acids. CDR3 sequence: CASGGQANSLEAFF. CDR3 DNA: TGTGCCAGCGGTGGACAGGCCAATTCATTAGAAGCTTTCTTT.